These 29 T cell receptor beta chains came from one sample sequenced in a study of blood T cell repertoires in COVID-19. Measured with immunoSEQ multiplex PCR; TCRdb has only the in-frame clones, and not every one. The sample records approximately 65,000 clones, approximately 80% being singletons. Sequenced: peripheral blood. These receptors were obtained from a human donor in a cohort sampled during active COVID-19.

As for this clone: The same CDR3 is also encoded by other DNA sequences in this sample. CDR3 amino acids: CASRSNYEQYF. The DNA of the CDR3 is TGTGCCAGCAGAAGCAACTACGAGCAGTACTTC. The chain recombines TRBV28 with TRBJ2-7; D is uncertain. Per germline, CDR1 MDHEN and CDR2 SYDVKM. The CDR3 runs to 11 residues. Trimming pared 6 bases from V and 3 bases from J, leaving 6 bases between.

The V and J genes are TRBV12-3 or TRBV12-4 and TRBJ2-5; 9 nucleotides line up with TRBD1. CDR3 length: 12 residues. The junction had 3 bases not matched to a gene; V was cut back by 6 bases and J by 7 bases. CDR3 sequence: CASSLTGGTQYF. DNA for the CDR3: TGTGCCAGCAGCCTGACAGGGGGGACCCAGTACTTC.

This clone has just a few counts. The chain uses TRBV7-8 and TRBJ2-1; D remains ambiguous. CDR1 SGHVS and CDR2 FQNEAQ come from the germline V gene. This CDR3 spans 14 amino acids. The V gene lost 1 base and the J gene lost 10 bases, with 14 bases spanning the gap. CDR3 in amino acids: CASSLDSLPLEQFF. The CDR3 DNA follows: TGTGCCAGCAGCTTAGACTCTCTACCTTTGGAGCAGTTCTTC.

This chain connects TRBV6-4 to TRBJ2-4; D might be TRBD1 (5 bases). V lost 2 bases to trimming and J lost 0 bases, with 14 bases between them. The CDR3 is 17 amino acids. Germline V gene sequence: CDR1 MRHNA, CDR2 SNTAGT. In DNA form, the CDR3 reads TGTGCCAGCAGTGACAGGGGTTCAGGGCTAGCCAAAAACATTCAGTACTTC. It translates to CASSDRGSGLAKNIQYF.

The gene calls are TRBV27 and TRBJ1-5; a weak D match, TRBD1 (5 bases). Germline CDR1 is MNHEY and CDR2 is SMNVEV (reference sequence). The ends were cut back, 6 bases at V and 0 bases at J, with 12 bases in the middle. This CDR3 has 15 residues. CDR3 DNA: TGTGCCAGCAGCAAGGGGAAGTATAGCAATCAGCCCCAGCATTTT. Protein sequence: CASSKGKYSNQPQHF.

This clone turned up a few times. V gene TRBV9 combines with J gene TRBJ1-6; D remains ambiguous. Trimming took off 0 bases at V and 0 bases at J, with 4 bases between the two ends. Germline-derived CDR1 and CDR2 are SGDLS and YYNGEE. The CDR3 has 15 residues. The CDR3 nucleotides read TGTGCCAGCAGCGTAGATAGCTCCTATAATTCACCCCTCCACTTT. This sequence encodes CASSVDSSYNSPLHF. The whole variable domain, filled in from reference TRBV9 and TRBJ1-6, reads DSGVTQTPKHLITATGQRVTLRCSPRSGDLSVYWYQQSLDQGLQFLIQYYNGEERAKGNILERFSAQQFPDLHSELNLSSLELGDSALYFCASSVDSSYNSPLHFGNGTRLTVT.

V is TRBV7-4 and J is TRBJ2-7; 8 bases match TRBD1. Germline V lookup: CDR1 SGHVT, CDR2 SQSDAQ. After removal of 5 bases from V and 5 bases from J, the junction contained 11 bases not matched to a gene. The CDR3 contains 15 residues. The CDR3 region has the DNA TGTGCCAGCAGCCTTCTAGACAGGGGCGGTCACGAGCAGTACTTC. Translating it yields CASSLLDRGGHEQYF.

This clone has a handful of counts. The CDR3 coding sequence is TGTGCCAGCAGTTACCATATCAACATGAACACTGAAGCTTTCTTT. It translates to CASSYHINMNTEAFF. The chain has TRBV6-5 and TRBJ1-1; D gene uncertain. Germline V gene data show CDR1 as MNHEY and CDR2 as SVGAGI. The CDR3 is made up of 15 amino acids. V lost 2 bases to trimming and J lost 0 bases, with 10 bases between them.

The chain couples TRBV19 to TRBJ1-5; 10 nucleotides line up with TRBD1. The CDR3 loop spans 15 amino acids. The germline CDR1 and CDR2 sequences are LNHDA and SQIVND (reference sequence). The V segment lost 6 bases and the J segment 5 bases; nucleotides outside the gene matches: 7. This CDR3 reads CASRTGGLYDQPQHF. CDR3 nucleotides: TGTGCCAGTAGGACAGGGGGCCTGTATGATCAGCCCCAGCATTTT.

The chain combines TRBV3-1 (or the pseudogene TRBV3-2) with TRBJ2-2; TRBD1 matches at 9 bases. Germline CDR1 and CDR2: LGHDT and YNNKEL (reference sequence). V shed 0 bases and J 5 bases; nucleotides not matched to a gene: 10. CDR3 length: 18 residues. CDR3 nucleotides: TGTGCCAGCAGCCAAGAACAGGGGGCGTATCGGAAGACCGGGGAGCTGTTTTTT. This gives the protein CASSQEQGAYRKTGELFF.

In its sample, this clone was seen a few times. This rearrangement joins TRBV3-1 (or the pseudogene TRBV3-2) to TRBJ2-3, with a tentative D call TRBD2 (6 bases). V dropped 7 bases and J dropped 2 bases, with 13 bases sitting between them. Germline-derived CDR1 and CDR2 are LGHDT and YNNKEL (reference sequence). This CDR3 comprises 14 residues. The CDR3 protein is CASKGSGATDTQYF. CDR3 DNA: TGTGCCAGCAAGGGTAGCGGAGCCACAGATACGCAGTATTTT.

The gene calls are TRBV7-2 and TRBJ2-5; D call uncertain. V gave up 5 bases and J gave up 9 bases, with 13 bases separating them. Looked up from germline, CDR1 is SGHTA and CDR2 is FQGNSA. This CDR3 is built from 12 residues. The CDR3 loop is CASSEIGRAQYF. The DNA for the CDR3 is TGTGCCAGCAGCGAGATCGGCCGGGCCCAGTACTTC.

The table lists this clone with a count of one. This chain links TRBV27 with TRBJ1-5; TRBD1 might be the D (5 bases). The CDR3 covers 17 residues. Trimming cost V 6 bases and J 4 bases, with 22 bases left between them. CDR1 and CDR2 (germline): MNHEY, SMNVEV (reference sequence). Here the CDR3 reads CASRTMAYGGDNQPQHF. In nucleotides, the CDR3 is TGTGCCAGCAGAACAATGGCATACGGGGGAGATAATCAGCCCCAGCATTTT.

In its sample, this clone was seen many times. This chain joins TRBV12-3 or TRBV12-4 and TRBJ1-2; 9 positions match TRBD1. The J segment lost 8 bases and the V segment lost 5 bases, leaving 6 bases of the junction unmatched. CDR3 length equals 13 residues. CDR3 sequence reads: CASSPGTGTGYTF. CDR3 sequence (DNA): TGTGCCAGCAGTCCCGGGACAGGGACCGGCTACACCTTC.

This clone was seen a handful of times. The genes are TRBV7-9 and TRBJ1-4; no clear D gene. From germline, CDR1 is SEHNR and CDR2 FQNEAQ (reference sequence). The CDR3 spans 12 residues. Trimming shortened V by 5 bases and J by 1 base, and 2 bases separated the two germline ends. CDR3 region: CASSRTNEKLFF. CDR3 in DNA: TGTGCCAGCAGCCGAACTAATGAAAAACTGTTTTTT.

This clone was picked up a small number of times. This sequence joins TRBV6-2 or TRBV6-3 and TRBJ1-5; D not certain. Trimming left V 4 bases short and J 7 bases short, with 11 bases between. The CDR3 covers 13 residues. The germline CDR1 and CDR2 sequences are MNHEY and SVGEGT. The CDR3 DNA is TGTGCCAGCAGTTCCCCGCGAGGGCAGCCCCAGCATTTT. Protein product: CASSSPRGQPQHF.

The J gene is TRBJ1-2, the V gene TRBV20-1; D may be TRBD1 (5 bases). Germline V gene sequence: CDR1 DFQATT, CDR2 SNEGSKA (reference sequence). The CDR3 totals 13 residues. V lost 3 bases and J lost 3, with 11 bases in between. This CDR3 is CSASLGQHYGYTF. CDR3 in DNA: TGCAGTGCTAGTCTGGGGCAGCACTATGGCTACACCTTC.

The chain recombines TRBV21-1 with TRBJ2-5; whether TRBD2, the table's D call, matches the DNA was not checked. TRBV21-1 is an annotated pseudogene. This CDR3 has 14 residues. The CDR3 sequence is CASSSRDSSETQYF. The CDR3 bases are TGTGCCAGCAGCAGCCGGGACTCCTCAGAGACCCAGTACTTC.

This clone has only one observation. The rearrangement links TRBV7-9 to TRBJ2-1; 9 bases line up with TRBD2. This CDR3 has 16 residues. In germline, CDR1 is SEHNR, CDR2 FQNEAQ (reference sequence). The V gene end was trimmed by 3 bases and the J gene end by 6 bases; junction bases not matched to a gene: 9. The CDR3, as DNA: TGTGCCAGCAGCTTGGTTGCGGGAGGGCCGGGCAATGAGCAGTTCTTC. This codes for CASSLVAGGPGNEQFF. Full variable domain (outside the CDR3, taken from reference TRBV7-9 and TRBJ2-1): DTGVSQNPRHKITKRGQNVTFRCDPISEHNRLYWYRQTLGQGPEFLTYFQNEAQLEKSRLLSDRFSAERPKGSFSTLEIQRTEQGDSAMYLCASSLVAGGPGNEQFFGPGTRLTVL.

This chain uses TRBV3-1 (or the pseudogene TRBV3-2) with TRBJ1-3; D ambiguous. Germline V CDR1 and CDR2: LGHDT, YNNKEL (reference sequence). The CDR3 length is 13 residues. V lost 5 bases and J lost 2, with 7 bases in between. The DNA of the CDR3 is TGTGCCAGCAGCTCAGAGGCTGGAAACACCATATATTTT. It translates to CASSSEAGNTIYF.

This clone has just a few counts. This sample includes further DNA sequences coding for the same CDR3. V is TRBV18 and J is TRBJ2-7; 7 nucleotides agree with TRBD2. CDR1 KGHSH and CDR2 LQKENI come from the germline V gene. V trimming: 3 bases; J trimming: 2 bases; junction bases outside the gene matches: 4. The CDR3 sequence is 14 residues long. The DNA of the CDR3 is TGTGCCAGCTCACCCGGCGGGGGAGCCTACGAGCAGTACTTC. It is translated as CASSPGGGAYEQYF.

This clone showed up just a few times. CDR3 residues: CASSTRQGGGTDTQYF. The CDR3 DNA follows: TGTGCCAGTAGTACCCGACAGGGGGGAGGCACAGATACGCAGTATTTT. The V gene is TRBV19, the J gene TRBJ2-3, with TRBD1 identical over 9 bases. With 4 bases clipped from V and 1 base from J, the junction kept 6 bases outside the gene matches. The CDR3 is 16 residues long. The germline CDR1 and CDR2 sequences are LNHDA and SQIVND (reference sequence).

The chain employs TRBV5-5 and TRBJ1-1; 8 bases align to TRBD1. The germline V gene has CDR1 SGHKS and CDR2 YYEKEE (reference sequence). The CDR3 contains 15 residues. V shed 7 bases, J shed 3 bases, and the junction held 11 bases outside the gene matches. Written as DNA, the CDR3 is TGTGCCAGCGCCCTGGAACAGGGGGACTACACTGAAGCTTTCTTT. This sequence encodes CASALEQGDYTEAFF.

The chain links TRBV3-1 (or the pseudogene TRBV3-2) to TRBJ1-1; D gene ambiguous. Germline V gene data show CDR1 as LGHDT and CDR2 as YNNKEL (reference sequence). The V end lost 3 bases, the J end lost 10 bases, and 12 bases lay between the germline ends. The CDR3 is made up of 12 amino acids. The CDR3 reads CASSQGTRRAFF. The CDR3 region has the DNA TGTGCCAGCAGCCAGGGTACCCGGAGAGCTTTCTTT.

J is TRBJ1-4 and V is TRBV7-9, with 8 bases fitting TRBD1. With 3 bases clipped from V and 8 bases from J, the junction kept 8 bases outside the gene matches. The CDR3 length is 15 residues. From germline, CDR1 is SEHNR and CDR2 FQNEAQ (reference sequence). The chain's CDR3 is CASSFPGGREEKLFF. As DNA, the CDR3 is TGTGCCAGCAGCTTTCCAGGGGGCCGGGAAGAAAAACTGTTTTTT.

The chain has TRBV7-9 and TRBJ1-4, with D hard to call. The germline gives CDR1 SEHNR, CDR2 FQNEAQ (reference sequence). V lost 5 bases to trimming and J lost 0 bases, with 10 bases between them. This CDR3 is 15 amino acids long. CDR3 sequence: CASSPRLATNEKLFF. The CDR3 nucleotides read TGTGCCAGCAGCCCGAGATTGGCAACTAATGAAAAACTGTTTTTT.

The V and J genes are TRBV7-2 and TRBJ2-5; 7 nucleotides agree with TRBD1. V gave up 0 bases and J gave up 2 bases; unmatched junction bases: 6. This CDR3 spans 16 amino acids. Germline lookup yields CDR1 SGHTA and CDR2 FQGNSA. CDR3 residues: CASSLARQGTQETQYF. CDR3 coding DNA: TGTGCCAGCAGCTTAGCGAGACAGGGTACTCAAGAGACCCAGTACTTC.

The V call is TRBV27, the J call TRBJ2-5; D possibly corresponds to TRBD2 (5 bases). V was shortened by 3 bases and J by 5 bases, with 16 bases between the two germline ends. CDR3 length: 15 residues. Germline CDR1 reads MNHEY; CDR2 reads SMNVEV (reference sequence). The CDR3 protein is CASSLRSTAGETQYF. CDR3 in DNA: TGTGCCAGCAGTTTGAGGTCCACCGCGGGCGAGACCCAGTACTTC.

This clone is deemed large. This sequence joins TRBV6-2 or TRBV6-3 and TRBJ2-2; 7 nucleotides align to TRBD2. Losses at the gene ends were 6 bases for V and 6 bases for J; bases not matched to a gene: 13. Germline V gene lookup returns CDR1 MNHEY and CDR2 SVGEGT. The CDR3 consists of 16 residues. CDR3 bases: TGTGCCAGCAGCCAACTCACTAGCGTTATGGCCGGGGAGCTGTTTTTT. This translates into CASSQLTSVMAGELFF.